This T cell receptor (beta chain) emerged from a study of blood T cell repertoires in COVID-19. For the study at large: The cDNA or gDNA used as material had been derived from T cells, B-cell-depleted T cells, or PBMCs.

Per the study methods: For nucleated cells, counts were estimated from reference gene primer amplification. Some clones are missing from TCRdb's copy, which holds only in-frame ones; the method was immunoSEQ multiplex PCR. D and trimming come from the DNA, and the V and J calls and clone size come from that table. The sample has some 100,000 clones, roughly 92% seen once. With 4 bases removed from V and 7 bases from J, the gap between germline ends came to 15 bases. Germline V gives CDR1 SGDLS, CDR2 YYNGEE. This CDR3 has 14 residues. This chain connects TRBV9 to TRBJ2-1; maybe TRBD1 (5 bases). The receptor was isolated from a man in his 70s with acute or convalescent COVID-19. Sequenced material: peripheral blood. DNA of the CDR3: TGTGCCAGCAGCAAGTCAGGGCGTTTGAATGAGCAGTTCTTC. Residues: CASSKSGRLNEQFF.